A selection of T cell receptor beta chains follows, all from one sample in a study of blood T cell repertoires in COVID-19. Measured with immunoSEQ multiplex PCR; TCRdb has only the in-frame clones, and not every one. The profile shows about 84,000 clones, about 83% of them singletons. Sequencing used peripheral blood. These TCRs come from a man older than 75 with active or convalescent COVID-19. The CDR3 runs from the conserved cysteine through the conserved F or W. The D gene is left open where the match is weak. Size is stated for part of the rows, as once, few or many counts, or as a class when the clone is expanded.

D gene: TRBD2; CDR3 length: 16; V gene: TRBV5-1; clone size: once; J gene: TRBJ2-1; CDR3 protein: CASSRDSGGSYNEQFF; CDR3 DNA: TGCGCCAGCAGCAGAGATAGCGGGGGGAGCTACAATGAGCAGTTCTTC
D gene: TRBD2; CDR3 length: 15; V gene: TRBV19; clone size: .; J gene: TRBJ2-1; CDR3 protein: CASSTPGTSGWEQFF; CDR3 DNA: TGTGCCAGTAGTACGCCCGGGACTAGCGGTTGGGAGCAGTTCTTC
D gene: TRBD1; CDR3 length: 14; V gene: TRBV27; clone size: .; J gene: TRBJ2-7; CDR3 protein: CASSYRQGGYEQYF; CDR3 DNA: TGTGCCAGCAGTTACCGACAGGGGGGGTACGAGCAGTACTTC
D gene: .; CDR3 length: 16; V gene: TRBV2; clone size: .; J gene: TRBJ1-5; CDR3 protein: CASCGQTTGGNQPQHF; CDR3 DNA: TGTGCCAGCTGTGGACAGACGACGGGGGGCAATCAGCCCCAGCATTTT
D gene: .; CDR3 length: 15; V gene: TRBV7-2; clone size: .; J gene: TRBJ2-3; CDR3 protein: CASSLALGVQYTQYF; CDR3 DNA: TGTGCCAGCAGCTTAGCGCTGGGAGTACAATATACGCAGTATTTT
D gene: TRBD1; CDR3 length: 18; V gene: TRBV7-3; clone size: .; J gene: TRBJ2-2; CDR3 protein: CASSLGTGGIANTGELFF; CDR3 DNA: TGTGCCAGCAGCCTTGGGACAGGGGGAATCGCGAACACCGGGGAGCTGTTTTTT
D gene: TRBD1; CDR3 length: 12; V gene: TRBV7-2; clone size: .; J gene: TRBJ1-2; CDR3 protein: CASSKGALGYTF; CDR3 DNA: TGTGCCAGCAGTAAGGGGGCATTAGGCTACACCTTC
D gene: .; CDR3 length: 14; V gene: TRBV11-2; clone size: once; J gene: TRBJ1-4; CDR3 protein: CASSLTGLSEKLFF; CDR3 DNA: TGTGCCAGCAGCTTAACAGGGTTGAGTGAAAAACTGTTTTTT
D gene: TRBD2; CDR3 length: 18; V gene: TRBV28; clone size: .; J gene: TRBJ2-1; CDR3 protein: CASLTGGVGLAGYNEQFF; CDR3 DNA: TGTGCCAGCCTTACAGGGGGCGTAGGACTAGCGGGTTACAATGAGCAGTTCTTC
D gene: .; CDR3 length: 14; V gene: TRBV5-1; clone size: .; J gene: TRBJ2-7; CDR3 protein: CASSDFEPSYEQYF; CDR3 DNA: TGCGCCAGCAGCGATTTTGAGCCGTCCTACGAGCAGTACTTC
D gene: .; CDR3 length: 11; V gene: TRBV29-1; clone size: few; J gene: TRBJ1-2; CDR3 protein: CSAAQGYGYTF; CDR3 DNA: TGCAGCGCCGCACAGGGCTATGGCTACACCTTC
D gene: TRBD1; CDR3 length: 15; V gene: TRBV5-1; clone size: .; J gene: TRBJ1-2; CDR3 protein: CASSPWTGRNYGYTF; CDR3 DNA: TGCGCCAGCAGCCCCTGGACAGGGCGAAACTATGGCTACACCTTC
D gene: TRBD1; CDR3 length: 14; V gene: TRBV7-2; clone size: .; J gene: TRBJ2-7; CDR3 protein: CASSLGQGGYEQYF; CDR3 DNA: TGTGCCAGCAGCTTAGGACAGGGGGGGTACGAGCAGTACTTC
D gene: .; CDR3 length: 15; V gene: TRBV9; clone size: .; J gene: TRBJ2-1; CDR3 protein: CASSVAGVSYNEQFF; CDR3 DNA: TGTGCCAGCAGCGTAGCAGGGGTAAGCTACAATGAGCAGTTCTTC
D gene: .; CDR3 length: 16; V gene: TRBV3-1/TRBV3-2; clone size: .; J gene: TRBJ1-3; CDR3 protein: CASSQDPRATGNTIYF; CDR3 DNA: TGTGCCAGCAGCCAAGATCCCAGGGCCACCGGAAACACCATATATTTT
D gene: .; CDR3 length: 15; V gene: TRBV5-1; clone size: few; J gene: TRBJ1-4; CDR3 protein: CASSGSYATNEKLFF; CDR3 DNA: TGCGCCAGCAGCGGGAGCTATGCAACTAATGAAAAACTGTTTTTT
D gene: TRBD1; CDR3 length: 15; V gene: TRBV29-1; clone size: .; J gene: TRBJ1-4; CDR3 protein: CSVEDQGQGGEKLFF; CDR3 DNA: TGCAGCGTTGAAGATCAGGGACAGGGAGGCGAAAAACTGTTTTTT
D gene: .; CDR3 length: 17; V gene: TRBV29-1; clone size: few; J gene: TRBJ2-3; CDR3 protein: CSGRGGGIRGSTDTQYF; CDR3 DNA: TGCAGCGGGAGGGGGGGCGGGATTAGGGGCAGCACAGATACGCAGTATTTT
D gene: TRBD1; CDR3 length: 17; V gene: TRBV28; clone size: once; J gene: TRBJ2-7; CDR3 protein: CASSLSTGGNPGYEQYF; CDR3 DNA: TGTGCCAGCAGTTTAAGTACAGGGGGGAACCCGGGGTACGAGCAGTACTTC
D gene: .; CDR3 length: 17; V gene: TRBV4-1; clone size: .; J gene: TRBJ2-3; CDR3 protein: CASSPRPFRGSSDTQYF; CDR3 DNA: TGCGCCAGCAGTCCAAGACCTTTCAGGGGCAGTTCAGATACGCAGTATTTT
D gene: .; CDR3 length: 17; V gene: TRBV4-3; clone size: .; J gene: TRBJ2-3; CDR3 protein: CASSQDATAGSTDTQYF; CDR3 DNA: TGCGCCAGCAGCCAAGATGCTACGGCGGGGAGTACAGATACGCAGTATTTT
D gene: .; CDR3 length: 14; V gene: TRBV27; clone size: few; J gene: TRBJ1-5; CDR3 protein: CASKRQRVNQPQHF; CDR3 DNA: TGTGCCAGCAAAAGACAGAGAGTCAATCAGCCCCAGCATTTT
D gene: TRBD2; CDR3 length: 14; V gene: TRBV6-2/TRBV6-3; clone size: .; J gene: TRBJ2-1; CDR3 protein: CASSYAGVYNEQFF; CDR3 DNA: TGTGCCAGCAGTTACGCGGGGGTCTACAATGAGCAGTTCTTC
D gene: .; CDR3 length: 18; V gene: TRBV7-6; clone size: .; J gene: TRBJ1-4; CDR3 protein: CASSSTNPPGVVNEKLFF; CDR3 DNA: TGTGCCAGCAGCTCGACTAACCCGCCAGGGGTGGTTAATGAAAAACTGTTTTTT
D gene: .; CDR3 length: 17; V gene: TRBV11-2; clone size: .; J gene: TRBJ2-2; CDR3 protein: CASSLLWGGANTGELFF; CDR3 DNA: TGTGCCAGCAGCTTACTTTGGGGAGGCGCGAACACCGGGGAGCTGTTTTTT
D gene: .; CDR3 length: 14; V gene: TRBV7-9; clone size: .; J gene: TRBJ1-1; CDR3 protein: CASSLAVRASEAFF; CDR3 DNA: TGTGCCAGCAGCTTAGCGGTCAGGGCTTCGGAAGCTTTCTTT
D gene: .; CDR3 length: 14; V gene: TRBV18; clone size: .; J gene: TRBJ1-1; CDR3 protein: CASSRTEGTTEAFF; CDR3 DNA: TGTGCCAGCTCACGGACAGAAGGGACCACTGAAGCTTTCTTT
D gene: TRBD2; CDR3 length: 14; V gene: TRBV18; clone size: once; J gene: TRBJ2-7; CDR3 protein: CASSPSGGAYEQYF; CDR3 DNA: TGTGCCAGCTCACCCAGCGGGGGCGCCTACGAGCAGTACTTC
D gene: .; CDR3 length: 12; V gene: TRBV11-2; clone size: .; J gene: TRBJ2-5; CDR3 protein: CASRGQPETQYF; CDR3 DNA: TGTGCCAGCAGAGGACAGCCAGAGACCCAGTACTTC
D gene: .; CDR3 length: 14; V gene: TRBV3-1/TRBV3-2; clone size: .; J gene: TRBJ2-2; CDR3 protein: CASSQVSRGGELFF; CDR3 DNA: TGTGCCAGCAGCCAAGTTTCACGGGGCGGGGAGCTGTTTTTT
D gene: TRBD2; CDR3 length: 19; V gene: TRBV7-2; clone size: .; J gene: TRBJ2-5; CDR3 protein: CASSLVLGGAGGRQETQYF; CDR3 DNA: TGTGCCAGCAGCTTAGTTCTCGGGGGTGCGGGGGGACGTCAAGAGACCCAGTACTTC
D gene: .; CDR3 length: 12; V gene: TRBV14; clone size: .; J gene: TRBJ1-1; CDR3 protein: CASSQDAGGAFF; CDR3 DNA: TGTGCCAGCAGCCAAGATGCGGGTGGGGCTTTCTTT
D gene: TRBD1; CDR3 length: 17; V gene: TRBV7-9; clone size: .; J gene: TRBJ1-6; CDR3 protein: CASSLNPRTGGFSPLHF; CDR3 DNA: TGTGCCAGCAGCTTAAACCCTCGGACAGGAGGTTTTTCACCCCTCCACTTT
D gene: .; CDR3 length: 14; V gene: TRBV19; clone size: .; J gene: TRBJ2-5; CDR3 protein: CASRAQGAGETQYF; CDR3 DNA: TGTGCCAGTAGGGCACAGGGAGCTGGAGAGACCCAGTACTTC
D gene: TRBD1; CDR3 length: 17; V gene: TRBV6-2/TRBV6-3; clone size: .; J gene: TRBJ2-2; CDR3 protein: CASSYLNRGPDTGELFF; CDR3 DNA: TGTGCCAGCAGTTACTTGAACAGGGGGCCGGACACCGGGGAGCTGTTTTTT
D gene: .; CDR3 length: 16; V gene: TRBV7-2; clone size: .; J gene: TRBJ2-5; CDR3 protein: CASSKRGPRGGETQYF; CDR3 DNA: TGTGCCAGCAGCAAAAGGGGACCCCGAGGAGGGGAGACCCAGTACTTC
D gene: .; CDR3 length: 12; V gene: TRBV5-8; clone size: .; J gene: TRBJ2-7; CDR3 protein: CASGRLLYEQYF; CDR3 DNA: TGTGCCAGCGGTCGACTACTATACGAGCAGTACTTC
D gene: TRBD1; CDR3 length: 16; V gene: TRBV28; clone size: .; J gene: TRBJ1-5; CDR3 protein: CASSLWTGASNQPQHF; CDR3 DNA: TGTGCCAGCAGTTTATGGACAGGGGCAAGCAATCAGCCCCAGCATTTT
D gene: TRBD1; CDR3 length: 16; V gene: TRBV18; clone size: few; J gene: TRBJ2-7; CDR3 protein: CASSPSLTGVDYEQYF; CDR3 DNA: TGTGCCAGCTCTCCATCTCTCACAGGGGTTGACTACGAGCAGTACTTC
D gene: TRBD2; CDR3 length: 15; V gene: TRBV9; clone size: .; J gene: TRBJ2-2; CDR3 protein: CASSAQRTSNRELFF; CDR3 DNA: TGTGCCAGCAGCGCCCAGCGGACTAGCAACAGGGAGCTGTTTTTT
D gene: .; CDR3 length: 16; V gene: TRBV25-1; clone size: .; J gene: TRBJ1-4; CDR3 protein: CASSEWVAGASEKLFF; CDR3 DNA: TGTGCCAGCAGTGAATGGGTGGCGGGGGCTTCTGAAAAACTGTTTTTT